These T cell receptor beta chains were read from a single sample in a study of cytomegalovirus exposure and HLA in healthy donors. Produced via immunoSEQ multiplex PCR; TCRdb's table is partial and in-frame only. Found here are 65,000 to 75,000 clones, around 94% of them singletons; the top ten hold roughly 3.2%. Sequences were obtained from PBMCs. All receptors derive from a woman aged 18-30 years in good health and CMV-seropositive. Each CDR3 is given with its conserved first and last residue. A D gene is named only where the DNA matches it firmly. Part of the rows lack a size; the others show once, few, many or a class for expanded clones.

v_call,j_call,d_call,clone_size,cdr3_nt,cdr3_aa
TRBV19,TRBJ2-7,NA,once,TGTGCCAGTAGTAGTCGGGAGACAGAATACTACGAGCAGTACTTC,CASSSRETEYYEQYF
TRBV7-8,TRBJ2-2,NA,NA,TGTGCCAGCTCTCTAGGACCCAGGGGGGTCACCGGGGAGCTGTTTTTT,CASSLGPRGVTGELFF
TRBV19,TRBJ2-4,TRBD2,NA,TGTGCCAGTAGCCCATCTAAGGGAGGGATCAAAAACATTCAGTACTTC,CASSPSKGGIKNIQYF
TRBV4-1,TRBJ2-1,NA,NA,TGCGCCAGCAGCCAAGATGCTCGGCTAGCGCGCTACAATGAGCAGTTCTTC,CASSQDARLARYNEQFF
TRBV5-1,TRBJ1-2,TRBD1,NA,TGCGCCAGCAGCTTGGCCGGGACAGGGAATGTAGGAGGCTACACCTTC,CASSLAGTGNVGGYTF
TRBV20-1,TRBJ2-7,NA,NA,TGCAGTGCCCTAGGAGGGTACGAGCAGTACTTC,CSALGGYEQYF
TRBV2,TRBJ2-2,NA,NA,TGTGCCAGCAGTGTTGGCATATCGAACACCGGGGAGCTGTTTTTT,CASSVGISNTGELFF
TRBV15,TRBJ2-5,TRBD1,once,TGTGCCACCAGCAGTCCCCGGGACAGCATACAAGAGACCCAGTACTTC,CATSSPRDSIQETQYF
TRBV5-1,TRBJ2-5,NA,NA,TGCGCCAGCAGCTTGACAGGTGACCAAGAGACCCAGTACTTC,CASSLTGDQETQYF
TRBV9,TRBJ2-3,TRBD2,NA,TGTGCCAGCAGCGTAGGCTTACTAGCGGATCTCACAGATACGCAGTATTTT,CASSVGLLADLTDTQYF
TRBV19,TRBJ1-2,TRBD1,NA,TGTGCCAGTATTACCCGGACAGGGGTTAACTATGGCTACACCTTC,CASITRTGVNYGYTF
TRBV11-2,TRBJ2-1,TRBD2,NA,TGTGCCAGCAGCTTAGCCACACTAGCGGCCTACAATGAGCAGTTCTTC,CASSLATLAAYNEQFF
TRBV6-5,TRBJ2-7,NA,once,TGTGCCAGCAGTTACTTAACCGGTACCTACGAGCAGTACTTC,CASSYLTGTYEQYF
TRBV6-6,TRBJ1-2,NA,NA,TGTGCCAGCACCCCGATTGGCCAGGCTAACTATGGCTACACCTTC,CASTPIGQANYGYTF
TRBV7-2,TRBJ1-6,TRBD1,once,TGTGCCAGCAGCCCGCGGACAGGACCTAATTCACCCCTCCACTTT,CASSPRTGPNSPLHF
TRBV5-1,TRBJ2-5,NA,NA,TGCGCCAGCAGCTTGGTCCAGGCTCAAGAGACCCAGTACTTC,CASSLVQAQETQYF
TRBV28,TRBJ1-1,TRBD1,NA,TGTGCCAGCAGTTTGAGACAGGGGGGCATGAACACTGAAGCTTTCTTT,CASSLRQGGMNTEAFF
TRBV7-2,TRBJ2-1,NA,NA,TGTGCCACCGCTTATCAACGAGCGCAGGAGCAGTTCTTC,CATAYQRAQEQFF
TRBV15,TRBJ1-2,NA,NA,TGTGCCACCAGCAGAGTTGCGGGGAGCTATGGCTACACCTTC,CATSRVAGSYGYTF
TRBV5-6,TRBJ2-5,TRBD1,NA,TGTGCCAGCAGCTTGCTCCCCGGGACAGGGGCTGGCGAGACCCAGTACTTC,CASSLLPGTGAGETQYF